This TCR beta chain emerged from a study of T-cell reconstitution after alpha-beta-depleted transplantation in children (dated by TCRdb to the mid-2010s). Turning to the overall study: T-cell immune reconstitution after TCRalphabeta/CD19-depleted allogeneic hematopoietic cell transplantation in children was quantitatively tracked in the study by means of TCR repertoire profiling. Overall study outcomes, separate from this receptor: Over subsequent months, a decline in hyperexpanded clone frequencies was noted, and after one year, T-cell counts and TCRbeta diversity were mostly ascribed to newly produced T cells. In some patients, high TCRbeta diversity at day 60 was attributed to recipient T cells and intrathymic progenitors that had survived conditioning. The apparently early alphabetaT-cell count recovery about two months after transplant was reportedly dependent on only several hundred rapidly expanded clones derived from non-depleted graft cells.

Per the publication, the treatment or condition label means: allogeneic hematopoietic cell transplantation with graft depleted of TCRalphabeta T cells and CD19 B cells. The children who served as transplant recipients had been given grafts of TCRalphabeta/CD19-depleted allogeneic hematopoietic cells. V sheds 5 bases and J sheds 9 bases, leaving 14 bases between their ends. From the germline V gene (reference sequence), CDR1 is LNHDA and CDR2 is SQIVND. Measured from the cysteine to the phenylalanine, the CDR3 is 13 residues long. The DNA shown is the 39-base CDR3, in frame from base 1. About this clonotype itself: Its antigen is still unknown. No per-base quality is available; no much larger clone lies one base away.

Library method: PCR. The instrument was an Illumina HiSeq 2500. Molecular barcoding was employed in the preparation of TCR libraries, with unique molecular identifiers being used to normalize TCRbeta repertoire quantification. TCRdb reprocessing: public reads trimmed at Q25 with fastp, clones called with MiXCR, in-frame beta chains kept. Records with the same CDR3 protein are collapsed into one entry carrying the most frequent genes and DNA. For this sample the table gives some 310,000 distinct CDR3 sequences, of which around 25% were detected only once. 11% of the sample lies in the top ten. The sequencing here drew on PBMCs, mostly from graft donor cells, taken 180 days after TCRalphabeta/CD19-depleted stem cell transplant. The rearranged chain carries TRBV19 and TRBJ1-5; no D gene can be assigned with confidence. This clonotype was sampled from a male patient younger than 18 who had a stem cell transplant for acute lymphoblastic leukemia, so the T cells may come from the graft donor. The CDR3 protein: CASSWDSRWPQHF. The nucleotide sequence reads as follows: TGTGCCAGTAGTTGGGATAGCCGATGGCCCCAGCATTTT. When the CDR3 is completed using the reference TRBV19 and TRBJ1-5 genes on either side, the full variable domain is DGGITQSPKYLFRKEGQNVTLSCEQNLNHDAMYWYRQDPGQGLRLIYYSQIVNDFQKGDIAEGYSVSREKKESFPLTVTSAQKNPTAFYLCASSWDSRWPQHFGDGTRLSIL.